The rows below give T cell receptor beta chains drawn from one sample of a study of OX40 agonist ivuxolimab in advanced cancers. Using immunoSEQ multiplex PCR, the repertoire was profiled, and TCRdb retains in-frame clones only, with some absent. The sample has around 40,000 clones; approximately 84% are singletons. Sequencing was performed on CD4+ or CD8+ T cells sorted from blood, taken in a trial of the OX40 agonist ivuxolimab. The receptor source for this set is an adult with an advanced solid tumor such as melanoma, head and neck, liver or kidney cancer. Both conserved end residues are part of each CDR3. D genes are given only for firm matches. Clone size appears in some rows only: once, few, many, or a class for an expanded clone.

cdr3_nt cdr3_aa cdr3_length v_call clone_size d_call j_call
TGTGCCAGTAGTGTCGGGCCAAGGTCCGACAATGAGCAGTTCTTC CASSVGPRSDNEQFF 15 TRBV19 once . TRBJ2-1
TGTGCCAGCAGCTCTACTCTAGGGGGCGTCACTGAAGCTTTCTTT CASSSTLGGVTEAFF 15 TRBV11-3 . TRBD1 TRBJ1-1
TGTGCCAGCAGGGTCGGACAGGGCCCTTCCTACGAGCAGTACTTC CASRVGQGPSYEQYF 15 TRBV6-1 . TRBD1 TRBJ2-7
TGCGCCAGCAGCCAAGTATTGGGCTACGAGCAGTACTTC CASSQVLGYEQYF 13 TRBV4-1 . . TRBJ2-7
TGTGCCAGCAGCTTCGGCGGGACAGATACGCAGTATTTT CASSFGGTDTQYF 13 TRBV7-2 . . TRBJ2-3
TGCGCCAGCAGCCTAGGGGTGGGGGGCTACACCTTC CASSLGVGGYTF 12 TRBV4-1 . . TRBJ1-2
TGTGCCAGCAGTGGTAGCGGACGTCTCGAGACCCAGTACTTC CASSGSGRLETQYF 14 TRBV2 . . TRBJ2-5
TGTGCCAGCAGCGGACAGGCCTACGAGCAGTACTTC CASSGQAYEQYF 12 TRBV7-9 . TRBD1 TRBJ2-7
TGTGCCAGCAGCCCCTGGGCGGGAGGAGAGACCCAGTACTTC CASSPWAGGETQYF 14 TRBV11-3 once TRBD2 TRBJ2-5
TGCGCCAGCAGCCCCCGGGACAGAAGTAACACTGAAGCTTTCTTT CASSPRDRSNTEAFF 15 TRBV4-1 . TRBD1 TRBJ1-1
TGTGCCAGCAGCGCGGGGGACAGGGACTCCTCTGGGGCCAACGTCCTGACTTTC CASSAGDRDSSGANVLTF 18 TRBV11-3 . TRBD1 TRBJ2-6
TGTGCCAGCAGGCCCAGCAGGGTAGGGAAGACCCAGTACTTC CASRPSRVGKTQYF 14 TRBV6-6 once . TRBJ2-5
TGTGCCAGCAGTTTATCTCAGGGGGCACCCTACGAGCAGTACTTC CASSLSQGAPYEQYF 15 TRBV27 . TRBD1 TRBJ2-7
TGTGCCAGCAGTGAAGCGGGAGCGGGGCCGACTTTCACAGATACGCAGTATTTT CASSEAGAGPTFTDTQYF 18 TRBV2 . TRBD2 TRBJ2-3
TGTGCCAGCAGTTCCCTCGACAGGGGGCTCGAGAACATTCAGTACTTC CASSSLDRGLENIQYF 16 TRBV27 . TRBD1 TRBJ2-4
TGTGCCAGCAGCTTAACTAGCGGCGAGCAGTACTTC CASSLTSGEQYF 12 TRBV25-1 . TRBD2 TRBJ2-7
TGTGCCAGCAGCCTCATTCACGACGGGGGCACTGAAGCTTTCTTT CASSLIHDGGTEAFF 15 TRBV11-3 . . TRBJ1-1
TGCGCCAGCAGCTTGATAGGCAGCCAAGAGACCCAGTACTTC CASSLIGSQETQYF 14 TRBV5-1 . . TRBJ2-5
TGTGCCAGCAGTTTAGGTGCCCGGGGCAATCAGCCCCAGCATTTT CASSLGARGNQPQHF 15 TRBV2 . . TRBJ1-5
TGTGCCAGCAGCCTCTCCGGACTAGCGGGAGGCGATACGCAGTATTTT CASSLSGLAGGDTQYF 16 TRBV11-1 . TRBD2 TRBJ2-3
TGTGCCAGCAGCTTGGCGGGACAGGTGAACTATGGCTACACCTTC CASSLAGQVNYGYTF 15 TRBV5-6 . TRBD1 TRBJ1-2
TGTGCCACCGGGAGGTTGGCAGATACGCAGTATTTT CATGRLADTQYF 12 TRBV27 once TRBD2 TRBJ2-3
TGTGCCAGCAGTCCGTTGACTAGCGGGGGGGCTTATGGTGAGACCCAGTACTTC CASSPLTSGGAYGETQYF 18 TRBV27 . TRBD2 TRBJ2-5
TGTGCCAGCAGTTCTTCCCCCGGGACAGGGGTATACGAGCAGTACTTC CASSSSPGTGVYEQYF 16 TRBV27 few TRBD1 TRBJ2-7
TGTGCCAGCAGTCCCCCGGGGGGGGATGACTATGGCTACACCTTC CASSPPGGDDYGYTF 15 TRBV6-5 . . TRBJ1-2
TGTGCCAGCAGCTTGGGACAGGGCTATGGCTACACCTTC CASSLGQGYGYTF 13 TRBV11-2 . TRBD1 TRBJ1-2
TGTGCCATCAAACTAGCGGGGGGCACAGATACGCAGTATTTT CAIKLAGGTDTQYF 14 TRBV27 . TRBD2 TRBJ2-3
TGTGCCAGCAGCCACCTTTCCCCGGCTATCCCAGGGGACAATGAGCAGTTCTTC CASSHLSPAIPGDNEQFF 18 TRBV11-3 once . TRBJ2-1
TGTGCCATCAGCTCCTACAGGGGTGAGACCCAGTACTTC CAISSYRGETQYF 13 TRBV10-3 . TRBD1 TRBJ2-5
TGTGCCAGCAGCACACAGGGGCGCACTGAAGCTTTCTTT CASSTQGRTEAFF 13 TRBV7-9 . TRBD1 TRBJ1-1
TGCGCCAGCACCCCGATAATGGGACATCTAAGCTCCTACGAGCAGTACTTC CASTPIMGHLSSYEQYF 17 TRBV4-1 once . TRBJ2-7
TGCGCCAGCAGCCACGACAGGGATTCCTACGAGCAGTACTTC CASSHDRDSYEQYF 14 TRBV5-1 . TRBD1 TRBJ2-7
TGTGCCAGCAGCGTAGGAGGGGCATCTGAAGCTTTCTTT CASSVGGASEAFF 13 TRBV9 . . TRBJ1-1
TGTGCCAGCAGCTTTGTTGGTGCTGGAAACACCATATATTTT CASSFVGAGNTIYF 14 TRBV27 . . TRBJ1-3
TGTGCCAGTACAGGGTTGGGATCTGGAAACACCATATATTTT CASTGLGSGNTIYF 14 TRBV19 . . TRBJ1-3
TGTGCCAGCAGTTCACTTCGACAGGGATACTACAATGAGCAGTTCTTC CASSSLRQGYYNEQFF 16 TRBV6-6 . TRBD1 TRBJ2-1
TGTGCCAGCAGACAAATGATGATGGGGGACAGGGGGGATTATAGCAATCAGCCCCAGCATTTT CASRQMMMGDRGDYSNQPQHF 21 TRBV2 . TRBD1 TRBJ1-5
TGTGCCAGCAGCTTGGACGGAGATACGAAGGAGACCTACGAGCAGTACTTC CASSLDGDTKETYEQYF 17 TRBV5-8 . . TRBJ2-7
TGTGCCAGCTCACCAGAGTGGGGGAGGGCTGGCACAGATACGCAGTATTTT CASSPEWGRAGTDTQYF 17 TRBV18 . TRBD2 TRBJ2-3
TGTGCCAGCAGTGTCTCCGCCGAGCAGTACTTC CASSVSAEQYF 11 TRBV2 . . TRBJ2-7
TGTGCCAGCAGCGCTCAGGGTACATCATACGAGCAGTACTTC CASSAQGTSYEQYF 14 TRBV9 few . TRBJ2-7
TGCGCCAGCAGCCAACACTGGGGGAACTATGGCTACACCTTC CASSQHWGNYGYTF 14 TRBV4-1 once . TRBJ1-2
TGTGCCAGCAGGGGGGACAATCAGCCCCAGCATTTT CASRGDNQPQHF 12 TRBV19 . TRBD1 TRBJ1-5